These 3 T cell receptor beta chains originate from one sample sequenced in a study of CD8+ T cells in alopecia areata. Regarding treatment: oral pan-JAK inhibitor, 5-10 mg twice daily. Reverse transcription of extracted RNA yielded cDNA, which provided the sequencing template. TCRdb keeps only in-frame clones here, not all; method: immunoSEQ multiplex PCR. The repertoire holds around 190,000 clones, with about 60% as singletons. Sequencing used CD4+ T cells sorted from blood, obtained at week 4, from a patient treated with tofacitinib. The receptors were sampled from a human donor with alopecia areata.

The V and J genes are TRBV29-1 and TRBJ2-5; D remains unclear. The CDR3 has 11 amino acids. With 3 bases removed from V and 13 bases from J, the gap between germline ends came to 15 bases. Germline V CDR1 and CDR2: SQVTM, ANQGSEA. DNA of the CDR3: TGCAGCGTTGAGAGCGAAAGAGCTCGGTACTTC. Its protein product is CSVESERARYF.

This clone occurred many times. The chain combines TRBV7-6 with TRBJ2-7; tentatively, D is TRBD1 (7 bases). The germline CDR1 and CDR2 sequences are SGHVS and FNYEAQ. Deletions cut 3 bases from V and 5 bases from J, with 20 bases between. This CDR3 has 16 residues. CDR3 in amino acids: CASSLGHRGLGDEQYF. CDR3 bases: TGTGCCAGCAGCTTGGGGCACAGGGGACTCGGCGACGAGCAGTACTTC.

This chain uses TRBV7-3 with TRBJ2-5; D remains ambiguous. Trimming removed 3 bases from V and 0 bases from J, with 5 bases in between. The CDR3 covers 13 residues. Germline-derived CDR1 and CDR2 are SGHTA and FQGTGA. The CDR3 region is CASSFGHQETQYF. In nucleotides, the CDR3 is TGTGCCAGCAGCTTCGGCCACCAAGAGACCCAGTACTTC.